The entry that follows covers one T cell receptor beta chain sequence. Its specificity is unknown. These data originate in a study of OX40 agonist ivuxolimab in advanced cancers. Background on the study: Ivuxolimab, an agonist antibody against OX40 (CD134), was given to patients. Study-wide points: Clonal expansion was among the lowest in partial responders at 0.1-3.0 mg/kg, especially CD8+. Clones of CD4+ and CD8+ blood T cells grew by week 6 at doses of 0.1 to 3.0 mg/kg.

Systemic immunosuppression or autoimmune disease history was grounds to exclude patients. V dropped 1 base and J dropped 7 bases, with 10 bases sitting between them. Germline V gene data show CDR1 as SGHVS and CDR2 as FNYEAQ. The CDR3 totals 13 residues. The protocol was immunoSEQ multiplex PCR, while the TCRdb copy is restricted to in-frame clones and leaves out a portion. The table shows approximately 53,000 clones, with 85% to 95% occurring only once. The chain couples TRBV7-6 to TRBJ1-1; D not resolved. The sequencing used CD4+ or CD8+ T cells sorted from blood, collected in a trial of the OX40 agonist ivuxolimab. The source of this sequence is an adult with an advanced solid tumor such as melanoma, head and neck, liver or kidney cancer. CDR3 protein: CASSLELGIEAFF. The CDR3 region has the DNA TGTGCCAGCAGCTTAGAATTAGGGATTGAAGCTTTCTTT.